The rows below give T cell receptor beta chains drawn from one sample of a study of T cells after yellow fever vaccination. TCRdb redid the calling of the 5' RACE reads with MiXCR, one entry per CDR3 protein. The repertoire includes some 560,000 distinct CDR3 sequences, around a sixth of them detected once, and approximately 15% sits in the top ten. The sequencing used PBMCs, collected more than 4 days after the first yellow fever vaccination. These receptors were taken from a man aged 18-30 years who received the YFV17D yellow fever vaccine. Each CDR3 is given with its conserved first and last residue. A D gene is named only where the DNA matches it firmly. For some rows the clone size is stated as once, few or many, or as a class when expanded; others skip it.

CDR3 protein: CASSLASNQVPFF
CDR3 DNA: TGTGCCAGCAGCTTGGCATCTAATCAAGTCCCCTTCTTC
J gene: TRBJ1-2
D gene: NA
V gene: TRBV5-4
clone size: NA

CDR3 protein: CSVEVGQGQNYGYTF
CDR3 DNA: TGCAGCGTTGAAGTGGGACAGGGACAGAACTATGGCTACACCTTC
J gene: TRBJ1-2
D gene: TRBD1
V gene: TRBV29-1
clone size: once

CDR3 protein: CSVALPNQPQHF
CDR3 DNA: TGCAGCGTAGCCCTGCCTAATCAGCCCCAGCATTTT
J gene: TRBJ1-5
D gene: NA
V gene: TRBV29-1
clone size: few

CDR3 protein: CASRPPASVYGYTF
CDR3 DNA: TGTGCCAGCAGACCCCCGGCCTCGGTATATGGCTACACCTTC
J gene: TRBJ1-2
D gene: NA
V gene: TRBV5-4
clone size: many

CDR3 protein: CSAVRGLGGSYEQYF
CDR3 DNA: TGCAGTGCGGTTCGGGGACTAGGCGGTTCCTACGAGCAGTACTTC
J gene: TRBJ2-7
D gene: TRBD2
V gene: TRBV20-1
clone size: few

CDR3 protein: CASSQESGGQPQHF
CDR3 DNA: TGCGCCAGCAGCCAAGAGTCAGGGGGGCAGCCCCAGCATTTT
J gene: TRBJ1-5
D gene: TRBD1
V gene: TRBV4-1
clone size: NA

CDR3 protein: CASSTTGKLGYTF
CDR3 DNA: TGTGCCAGCAGTACGACAGGGAAACTTGGCTACACCTTC
J gene: TRBJ1-2
D gene: TRBD1
V gene: TRBV27
clone size: NA

CDR3 protein: CASSSDRDSEAFF
CDR3 DNA: TGTGCCAGCAGCTCTGACCGGGACAGTGAAGCTTTCTTT
J gene: TRBJ1-1
D gene: TRBD1
V gene: TRBV7-3
clone size: many

CDR3 protein: CASRTGDTQYF
CDR3 DNA: TGTGCCAGCCGGACAGGGGATACGCAGTATTTT
J gene: TRBJ2-3
D gene: TRBD1
V gene: TRBV6-5
clone size: many

CDR3 protein: CASGRDRGQDTQYF
CDR3 DNA: TGCGCCAGCGGCCGGGACAGGGGGCAAGATACGCAGTATTTT
J gene: TRBJ2-3
D gene: TRBD1
V gene: TRBV5-1
clone size: many

CDR3 protein: CASSHVLRGRRTDTQYF
CDR3 DNA: TGCGCCAGCAGCCACGTGTTACGGGGGCGGAGGACAGATACGCAGTATTTT
J gene: TRBJ2-3
D gene: NA
V gene: TRBV4-1
clone size: few

CDR3 protein: CASSQDYASNRETQYF
CDR3 DNA: TGTGCCAGCAGCCAAGATTACGCGAGTAATCGAGAGACCCAGTACTTC
J gene: TRBJ2-5
D gene: NA
V gene: TRBV4-2
clone size: few

CDR3 protein: CASSLAGGYGNEQFF
CDR3 DNA: TGTGCCAGCAGCTTAGCGGGGGGGTACGGGAATGAGCAGTTCTTC
J gene: TRBJ2-1
D gene: TRBD2
V gene: TRBV7-3
clone size: NA

CDR3 protein: CASSKGGSGYEQYF
CDR3 DNA: TGTGCCAGCAGCAAAGGGGGCTCGGGGTACGAGCAGTACTTC
J gene: TRBJ2-7
D gene: TRBD1
V gene: TRBV27
clone size: few

CDR3 protein: CASSSGTTTQYF
CDR3 DNA: TGTGCCAGCAGTTCGGGGACTACTACGCAGTATTTT
J gene: TRBJ2-3
D gene: TRBD2
V gene: TRBV12-3/TRBV12-4
clone size: many

CDR3 protein: CASSQGLERGAYNEQFF
CDR3 DNA: TGCGCCAGCAGCCAAGGATTGGAGCGGGGGGCTTACAATGAGCAGTTCTTC
J gene: TRBJ2-1
D gene: TRBD2
V gene: TRBV4-3
clone size: NA

CDR3 protein: CASGQLTSSEKLFF
CDR3 DNA: TGTGCCAGCGGTCAACTCACGAGCTCTGAAAAACTGTTTTTT
J gene: TRBJ1-4
D gene: NA
V gene: TRBV7-8
clone size: few

CDR3 protein: CASGRGTGGYEQYF
CDR3 DNA: TGTGCTAGTGGTAGAGGGACAGGGGGCTACGAGCAGTACTTC
J gene: TRBJ2-7
D gene: TRBD1
V gene: TRBV12-5
clone size: NA

CDR3 protein: CASSLGFGENTEAFF
CDR3 DNA: TGTGCCAGCAGCTTGGGGTTCGGGGAGAACACTGAAGCTTTCTTT
J gene: TRBJ1-1
D gene: NA
V gene: TRBV7-9
clone size: NA

CDR3 protein: CASSPLRQPSYNEQFF
CDR3 DNA: TGTGCCAGCAGCCCCTTACGACAGCCCTCCTACAATGAGCAGTTCTTC
J gene: TRBJ2-1
D gene: NA
V gene: TRBV7-9
clone size: NA

CDR3 protein: CASSSRLQGRETQYF
CDR3 DNA: TGTGCCAGCAGTTCCCGACTACAGGGCAGAGAGACCCAGTACTTC
J gene: TRBJ2-5
D gene: NA
V gene: TRBV2
clone size: NA

CDR3 protein: CASSRIAEDTEAFF
CDR3 DNA: TGTGCCAGCAGCCGCATAGCAGAGGACACTGAAGCTTTCTTT
J gene: TRBJ1-1
D gene: NA
V gene: TRBV7-8
clone size: NA

CDR3 protein: CASSQLALGLAGKYNEQFF
CDR3 DNA: TGCGCCAGCAGCCAACTGGCCCTAGGCCTAGCGGGGAAATACAATGAGCAGTTCTTC
J gene: TRBJ2-1
D gene: TRBD2
V gene: TRBV4-1
clone size: few

CDR3 protein: CASSELGTDTQYF
CDR3 DNA: TGTGCCAGCAGTGAATTGGGCACAGATACGCAGTATTTT
J gene: TRBJ2-3
D gene: NA
V gene: TRBV25-1
clone size: many

CDR3 protein: CASSPLLSYGTATNTGELFF
CDR3 DNA: TGTGCCAGCTCACCTCTTTTATCGTACGGGACTGCAACGAACACCGGGGAGCTGTTTTTT
J gene: TRBJ2-2
D gene: NA
V gene: TRBV18
clone size: NA

CDR3 protein: CASSLVFGQGNSPLHF
CDR3 DNA: TGCGCCAGCAGCTTGGTATTCGGGCAGGGGAACTCACCCCTCCACTTT
J gene: TRBJ1-6
D gene: NA
V gene: TRBV5-1
clone size: NA

CDR3 protein: CASSLSRGTGNEKLFF
CDR3 DNA: TGTGCCAGCAGTTTATCGAGGGGGACAGGCAATGAAAAACTGTTTTTT
J gene: TRBJ1-4
D gene: TRBD1
V gene: TRBV27
clone size: few

CDR3 protein: CASSLLGPPGELFF
CDR3 DNA: TGTGCCAGCAGCTTATTGGGGCCCCCCGGGGAGCTGTTTTTT
J gene: TRBJ2-2
D gene: NA
V gene: TRBV7-3
clone size: NA

CDR3 protein: CASSYGAQGNSYNEQFF
CDR3 DNA: TGTGCCAGCAGTTACGGGGCACAGGGGAACTCCTACAATGAGCAGTTCTTC
J gene: TRBJ2-1
D gene: TRBD1
V gene: TRBV6-5
clone size: NA

CDR3 protein: CASSFFSVMGDTQYF
CDR3 DNA: TGCGCCAGCAGCTTTTTTAGCGTGATGGGAGATACGCAGTATTTT
J gene: TRBJ2-3
D gene: NA
V gene: TRBV5-1
clone size: NA

CDR3 protein: CANRGQPSSGYTF
CDR3 DNA: TGTGCCAACCGGGGACAGCCAAGCAGTGGCTACACCTTC
J gene: TRBJ1-2
D gene: TRBD1
V gene: TRBV2
clone size: few

CDR3 protein: CASRGRGGNTEAFF
CDR3 DNA: TGTGCCAGCAGGGGTAGGGGGGGGAACACTGAAGCTTTCTTT
J gene: TRBJ1-1
D gene: NA
V gene: TRBV5-5
clone size: many

CDR3 protein: CASLGDSGPSGYTF
CDR3 DNA: TGTGCCAGCCTTGGGGACAGCGGTCCCTCTGGCTACACCTTC
J gene: TRBJ1-2
D gene: TRBD1
V gene: TRBV18
clone size: few

CDR3 protein: CASSPRGGTQPQHF
CDR3 DNA: TGTGCCAGCTCACCAAGGGGGGGCACGCAGCCCCAGCATTTT
J gene: TRBJ1-5
D gene: NA
V gene: TRBV18
clone size: NA

CDR3 protein: CASSLHRVVRYGYTF
CDR3 DNA: TGTGCCAGCAGCTTACACCGTGTCGTACGGTATGGCTACACCTTC
J gene: TRBJ1-2
D gene: NA
V gene: TRBV7-8
clone size: few

CDR3 protein: CASSINLGPGPEAFF
CDR3 DNA: TGTGCCAGTAGTATCAACCTCGGACCGGGACCTGAAGCTTTCTTT
J gene: TRBJ1-1
D gene: NA
V gene: TRBV19
clone size: NA

CDR3 protein: CSAEPPRGGSYEQYF
CDR3 DNA: TGCAGTGCGGAACCTCCTCGCGGGGGGAGCTACGAGCAGTACTTC
J gene: TRBJ2-7
D gene: TRBD2
V gene: TRBV20-1
clone size: NA

CDR3 protein: CASSPERGVRTDTQYF
CDR3 DNA: TGCGCCAGCAGCCCTGAGCGGGGGGTTCGCACAGATACGCAGTATTTT
J gene: TRBJ2-3
D gene: TRBD2
V gene: TRBV5-1
clone size: few